A selection of T cell receptor beta chains follows, all from one sample in a study of T cells in Graves' hyperthyroidism and ophthalmopathy. Each CDR3 protein is one row after TCRdb ran MiXCR on the multiplex PCR reads. Here the sample spans about 500,000 distinct CDR3 sequences, 17% being singletons. The specimen sequenced was blood. The source of these receptors is a woman aged 18-29 years with Graves' ophthalmopathy. Each CDR3 is given with its conserved first and last residue. Each record gives: V gene, J gene, clone size, D gene, CDR3 DNA, CDR3 protein. The D gene is left open where the match is weak. Only part of the rows carry a size: once, few, many, or a class if the clone is expanded.

v_gene: TRBV5-1; j_gene: TRBJ2-5; abundance: NA; d_gene: NA; CDR3nt: TGCGCCAGCCGACAGTCCGGGGAAGAGACCCAGTACTTC; CDR3aa: CASRQSGEETQYF
v_gene: TRBV7-6; j_gene: TRBJ1-2; abundance: NA; d_gene: NA; CDR3nt: TGTGCCAGCAGCTTAGCGAGGGCAGGGCTTGACTATGGCTACACCTTC; CDR3aa: CASSLARAGLDYGYTF
v_gene: TRBV6-2/TRBV6-3; j_gene: TRBJ1-5; abundance: many; d_gene: NA; CDR3nt: TGTGCCAGCAGCCCCAGGACAAGTCCCCAGCATTTT; CDR3aa: CASSPRTSPQHF
v_gene: TRBV7-6; j_gene: TRBJ1-2; abundance: few; d_gene: TRBD1; CDR3nt: TGTGCCAGCAGCTCGACCCGGGACAGCATGGACTATGGCTACACCTTC; CDR3aa: CASSSTRDSMDYGYTF
v_gene: TRBV6-1; j_gene: TRBJ2-5; abundance: many; d_gene: TRBD1; CDR3nt: TGTGCCAGCAGCGGCCGGGACAGGCCCGTCCAAGAGACCCAGTACTTC; CDR3aa: CASSGRDRPVQETQYF
v_gene: TRBV7-9; j_gene: TRBJ2-5; abundance: many; d_gene: TRBD2; CDR3nt: TGTGCCAGCAGCTTAATAGCGGGAGTTGAGGTGGAGACCCAGTACTTC; CDR3aa: CASSLIAGVEVETQYF
v_gene: TRBV10-3; j_gene: TRBJ1-2; abundance: few; d_gene: NA; CDR3nt: TGTGCCATCAGTGAGAGAGGGGCTAGTGGCTACACCTTC; CDR3aa: CAISERGASGYTF
v_gene: TRBV6-1; j_gene: TRBJ1-1; abundance: many; d_gene: NA; CDR3nt: TGTGCCAGCAGTGAACAGAGTAACACTGAAGCTTTCTTT; CDR3aa: CASSEQSNTEAFF
v_gene: TRBV7-2; j_gene: TRBJ2-3; abundance: many; d_gene: TRBD1; CDR3nt: TGTGCCAGCAGCTTATCAGGACAGGGAAGCACAGATACGCAGTATTTT; CDR3aa: CASSLSGQGSTDTQYF
v_gene: TRBV6-2/TRBV6-3; j_gene: TRBJ1-5; abundance: many; d_gene: NA; CDR3nt: TGTGCCAGCAGTTACCTCGGTAATCAGCCCCAGCATTTT; CDR3aa: CASSYLGNQPQHF